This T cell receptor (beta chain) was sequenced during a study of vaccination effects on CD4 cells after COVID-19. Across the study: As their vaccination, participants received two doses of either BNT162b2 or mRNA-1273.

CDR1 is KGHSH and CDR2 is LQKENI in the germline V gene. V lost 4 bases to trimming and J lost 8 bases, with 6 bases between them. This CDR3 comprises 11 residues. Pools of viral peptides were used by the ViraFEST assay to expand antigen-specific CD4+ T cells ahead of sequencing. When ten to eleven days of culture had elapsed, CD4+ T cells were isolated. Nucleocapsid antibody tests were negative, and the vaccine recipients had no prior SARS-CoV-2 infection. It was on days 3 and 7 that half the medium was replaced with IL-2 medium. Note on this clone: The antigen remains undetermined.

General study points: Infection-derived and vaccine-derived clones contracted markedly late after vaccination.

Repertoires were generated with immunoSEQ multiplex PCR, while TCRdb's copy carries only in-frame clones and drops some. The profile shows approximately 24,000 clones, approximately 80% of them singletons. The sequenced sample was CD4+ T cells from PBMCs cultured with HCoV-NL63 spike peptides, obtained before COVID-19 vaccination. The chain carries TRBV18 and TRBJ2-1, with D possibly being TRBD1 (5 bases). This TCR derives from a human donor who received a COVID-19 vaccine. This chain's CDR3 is CASSLRDEQFF. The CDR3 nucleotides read TGTGCCAGCTCACTCAGGGATGAGCAGTTCTTC.